These 20 T cell receptor beta chains originate from one sample sequenced in a study of blood T cell repertoires in COVID-19. Produced via immunoSEQ multiplex PCR; TCRdb's table is partial and in-frame only. The sample has approximately 270,000 clones; approximately 83% are singletons. The sample consisted of peripheral blood. These receptors were obtained from a man older than 75 with acute or convalescent COVID-19.

The CDR3 spells CASSGPEQYF. CDR3 DNA sequence: TGTGCCAGCAGCGGGCCCGAGCAGTACTTC. This chain connects TRBV5-8 to TRBJ2-7, with D unresolved. The CDR3 contains 10 residues. Germline loops: CDR1 SGHTS, CDR2 YDEGEE. Trimming cost V 4 bases and J 6 bases, with 5 bases left between them.

The chain uses TRBV7-9 and TRBJ1-4; maybe TRBD1 (5 bases). Trimming stripped 2 bases from V and 4 bases from J, with 11 bases between. Germline CDR1 SEHNR, CDR2 FQNEAQ (reference sequence). The CDR3 sequence is 15 residues long. CDR3 protein: CASSLQGRVNEKLFF. The CDR3 DNA follows: TGTGCCAGCAGCTTACAGGGCAGGGTTAATGAAAAACTGTTTTTT. Filled out from reference TRBV7-9 and TRBJ1-4, the complete variable domain reads DTGVSQNPRHKITKRGQNVTFRCDPISEHNRLYWYRQTLGQGPEFLTYFQNEAQLEKSRLLSDRFSAERPKGSFSTLEIQRTEQGDSAMYLCASSLQGRVNEKLFFGSGTQLSVL.

This clone was detected once. V and J are TRBV5-4 and TRBJ2-3, with TRBD2 as a possible D gene (6 bases). The V gene's germline CDR1 is SGHNT and CDR2 YYREEE (reference sequence). V shed 0 bases and J shed 2 bases, with 19 bases lying between them. The CDR3 extends over 18 amino acids. Here the CDR3 DNA reads TGTGCCAGCAGCTTGGGGGCAGGGCGGGACGGATACACAGATACGCAGTATTTT. Translated, it gives CASSLGAGRDGYTDTQYF.

The genes are TRBV5-1 and TRBJ1-5; no firm D call. Looked up from germline, CDR1 is SGHRS and CDR2 is YFSETQ. Deletions cut 1 base from V and 3 bases from J, with 11 bases between. The CDR3 has 15 residues. As DNA, the CDR3 is TGCGCCAGCAGCTTGAGCGGAGGTGACAATCAGCCCCAGCATTTT. Translated, it gives CASSLSGGDNQPQHF.

This rearrangement joins TRBV11-2 to TRBJ2-7; TRBD2 matches at 9 bases. J lost 3 bases, V lost 3 bases, and 9 bases had no gene match. Germline CDR1 reads SGHAT; CDR2 reads FQNNGV. The CDR3 is made up of 16 amino acids. In nucleotides, the CDR3 is TGTGCCAGCAGCTTGGGAGTTAGCGGGAGTAGCTACGAGCAGTACTTC. It encodes CASSLGVSGSSYEQYF.

This chain joins TRBV7-9 and TRBJ2-7; 8 bases are a match to TRBD1. The CDR3 consists of 14 residues. Germline V gene lookup returns CDR1 SEHNR and CDR2 FQNEAQ (reference sequence). The V gene end was trimmed by 4 bases and the J gene end by 0 bases; junction bases not matched to a gene: 2. In nucleotides, the CDR3 is TGTGCCAGCAGCTACGGACAGGGCTCCTACGAGCAGTACTTC. Protein product: CASSYGQGSYEQYF.

This chain joins TRBV11-2 and TRBJ1-2; maybe TRBD1 (5 bases). This CDR3 is 16 amino acids long. Between the trimmed V and J ends, which lost 4 bases and 0 bases, there was a span of 15 bases. In germline, CDR1 is SGHAT, CDR2 FQNNGV. The CDR3 sequence is CASSYTHRRANYGYTF. For the CDR3, the DNA is TGTGCCAGCAGCTATACACACAGGAGAGCTAACTATGGCTACACCTTC.

The chain couples TRBV2 to TRBJ1-4; TRBD1 might be the D (5 bases). CDR1 is SNHLY, CDR2 FYNNEI, per germline. There are 14 residues in the CDR3. V gave up 4 bases and J gave up 7 bases, with 13 bases separating them. The CDR3 region is CASSVNRMGEKLFF. DNA for the CDR3: TGTGCCAGCAGTGTCAACAGGATGGGTGAAAAACTGTTTTTT. The whole variable domain, filled in from reference TRBV2 and TRBJ1-4, reads EPEVTQTPSHQVTQMGQEVILRCVPISNHLYFYWYRQILGQKVEFLVSFYNNEISEKSEIFDDQFSVERPDGSNFTLKIRSTKLEDSAMYFCASSVNRMGEKLFFGSGTQLSVL.

The J gene is TRBJ1-5, the V gene TRBV7-9, with a tentative D call TRBD1 (5 bases). Deletions cut 3 bases from V and 4 bases from J, with 10 bases between. The V gene's germline CDR1 is SEHNR and CDR2 FQNEAQ (reference sequence). The CDR3 consists of 14 residues. In DNA form, the CDR3 reads TGTGCCAGCAGCTTGGGGCAGACAAATCAGCCCCAGCATTTT. Its protein product is CASSLGQTNQPQHF.

The chain has TRBV19 and TRBJ1-2, with a weak D call TRBD1 (5 bases). The CDR3 loop spans 18 amino acids. The germline gives CDR1 LNHDA, CDR2 SQIVND (reference sequence). V shed 3 bases and J shed 4 bases, with 24 bases lying between them. The CDR3 sequence: CASSIERPGLLYFYGYTF. CDR3 DNA sequence: TGTGCCAGTAGTATCGAAAGACCGGGACTTCTTTACTTCTATGGCTACACCTTC.

To note about this clone: Germline is not matched at one junction end, which may reflect a read error. The DNA of the CDR3 is TGTGCCAGCAGCTTGACTAGCGGGAGGCAAATTTTT. Translated, it gives CASSLTSGRQIF. The chain uses TRBV5-8 and TRBJ2-3, with 12 nucleotides matching TRBD2. Germline CDR1 SGHTS, CDR2 YDEGEE. The CDR3 has 12 residues.

V usage is TRBV24-1 and J usage is TRBJ2-3, with 11 bases matching TRBD1. CDR1 is KGHDR and CDR2 is SFDVKD in the germline V gene. The CDR3 has 17 amino acids. V lost 4 bases to trimming and J lost 3 bases; unmatched junction nucleotides: 8. This chain's CDR3 is CATSDPGTGGNTDTQYF. The DNA of the CDR3 is TGTGCCACCAGTGACCCCGGGACAGGGGGAAATACAGATACGCAGTATTTT.

The V call is TRBV11-3, the J call TRBJ2-7; 10 bases agree with TRBD2. The CDR3 sequence is 19 residues long. Losses at the gene ends were 4 bases for V and 2 bases for J; bases not matched to a gene: 17. Germline CDR1 and CDR2: SGHNT and YENEEA. CDR3 sequence reads: CASSCPKASGSRLPYEQYF. The CDR3 coding sequence is TGTGCCAGCAGCTGTCCCAAGGCTAGCGGGAGCCGATTGCCCTACGAGCAGTACTTC.

This chain connects TRBV24-1 to TRBJ2-5; 7 nucleotides line up with TRBD1. V shed 3 bases, J shed 3 bases, and the junction held 3 bases outside the gene matches. Germline V lookup: CDR1 KGHDR, CDR2 SFDVKD. This CDR3 contains 14 residues. The CDR3 sequence: CATSDPQGKETQYF. The CDR3 DNA follows: TGTGCCACCAGTGATCCACAGGGGAAAGAGACCCAGTACTTC.

V and J are TRBV7-9 and TRBJ1-2; 9 bases are shared with TRBD1. The germline CDR1 and CDR2 sequences are SEHNR and FQNEAQ (reference sequence). The CDR3 has 15 amino acids. Trimming removed 7 bases from V and 0 bases from J; junction bases left unmatched: 6. This CDR3 reads CASTFGQGTNYGYTF. CDR3 nucleotides: TGTGCCAGCACCTTCGGACAGGGGACTAACTATGGCTACACCTTC. Drawing the rest from reference TRBV7-9 and TRBJ1-2, the complete variable domain is DTGVSQNPRHKITKRGQNVTFRCDPISEHNRLYWYRQTLGQGPEFLTYFQNEAQLEKSRLLSDRFSAERPKGSFSTLEIQRTEQGDSAMYLCASTFGQGTNYGYTFGSGTRLTVV.

Only a few counts were recorded for this clone. The same CDR3 can be traced to other DNA sequences in this sample. This sequence joins TRBV2 and TRBJ1-6; D uncertain. V was clipped by 1 base and J by 0 bases, with 7 bases between them. The CDR3 is 16 amino acids. Germline CDR1 SNHLY, CDR2 FYNNEI. DNA for the CDR3: TGTGCCAGCAGTGAAGGAGGGAGCTCCTATAATTCACCCCTCCACTTT. It is translated as CASSEGGSSYNSPLHF.

This clone was recorded only once. The chain carries TRBV5-1 and TRBJ2-1; 8 positions agree with TRBD1. The CDR3 has 16 residues. Trimming at V came to 4 bases and at J to 4 bases, leaving 10 bases not matched to a gene. Per the germline V gene, CDR1 is SGHRS and CDR2 is YFSETQ. For the CDR3, the DNA is TGCGCCAGCAGCGGGTATGGGCAGGGGGCTTACAATGAGCAGTTCTTC. This sequence encodes CASSGYGQGAYNEQFF.

The chain is built from TRBV5-6 and TRBJ1-4, with 9 bases aligning to TRBD1. After removal of 0 bases from V and 1 base from J, the junction contained 4 bases not matched to a gene. The V gene's germline CDR1 is SGHDT and CDR2 YYEEEE. The CDR3 is made up of 17 amino acids. This chain's CDR3 is CASSLASTGGTNEKLFF. CDR3 bases: TGTGCCAGCAGCTTGGCGTCGACAGGGGGAACTAATGAAAAACTGTTTTTT.

This sequence joins TRBV7-2 and TRBJ1-1; weak D call: TRBD1 (6 bases). The CDR3 is 16 residues long. V gave up 4 bases and J gave up 5 bases, with 20 bases separating them. Germline CDR1 SGHTA, CDR2 FQGNSA. CDR3 DNA: TGTGCCAGCAGCTCCAACAGGGCTCAAACGTGGACTGAAGCTTTCTTT. Its translation: CASSSNRAQTWTEAFF.

V and J are TRBV27 and TRBJ2-3; a possible D gene is TRBD1 (6 bases). The CDR3 consists of 18 residues. Trimming took 5 bases from V and 2 from J, leaving 23 bases between them. Germline V CDR1 and CDR2: MNHEY, SMNVEV (reference sequence). CDR3 residues: CASSSRPRQALNTDTQYF. In nucleotides, the CDR3 is TGTGCCAGCAGTAGTCGCCCCCGACAGGCCCTTAACACAGATACGCAGTATTTT.